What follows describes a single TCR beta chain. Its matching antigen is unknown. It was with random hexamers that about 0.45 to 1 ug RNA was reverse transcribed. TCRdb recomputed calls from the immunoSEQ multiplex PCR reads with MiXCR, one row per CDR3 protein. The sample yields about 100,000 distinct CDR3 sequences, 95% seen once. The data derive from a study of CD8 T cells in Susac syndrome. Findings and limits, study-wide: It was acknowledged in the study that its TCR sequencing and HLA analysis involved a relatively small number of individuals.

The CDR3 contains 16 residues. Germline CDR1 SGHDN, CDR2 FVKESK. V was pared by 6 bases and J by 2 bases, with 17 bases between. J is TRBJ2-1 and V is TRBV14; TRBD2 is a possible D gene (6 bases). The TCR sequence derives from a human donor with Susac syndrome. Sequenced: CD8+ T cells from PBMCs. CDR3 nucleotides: TGTGCCAGCAGTCCAGGAAGAGGGGAGGCCTACAATGAGCAGTTCTTC. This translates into CASSPGRGEAYNEQFF.